Listed here is a single TCR beta chain. Original handling: Reference gene primers were amplified, and this amplification served to estimate nucleated cell counts. Profiling relied on immunoSEQ multiplex PCR, and the TCRdb table lists in-frame clones only, not all of them. The DNA was the basis for D and trimming; V, J and clone size are from that table. The sample records 300,000 to 400,000 clones, roughly 89% being singletons. This sample is part of a study of blood T cell repertoires in COVID-19. Germline V gives CDR1 SNHLY, CDR2 FYNNEI. Deletions cut 7 bases from V and 1 base from J, with 17 bases between. The CDR3 runs to 16 residues. Ages ranged from about 18 to 89 years, with residence in fewer than 25 US areas. Cohorts were determined from participant-reported clinical history.

This chain links TRBV2 with TRBJ1-5; D unclear. The receptor's source is a man between 60 and 75 years old who had recovered from COVID-19. Material: PBMCs or T cells enriched from blood (not recorded which). The CDR3 sequence is CASTSLFAGSNQPQHF. Written as DNA, the CDR3 is TGTGCCAGCACATCGCTTTTTGCGGGCAGCAATCAGCCCCAGCATTTT.